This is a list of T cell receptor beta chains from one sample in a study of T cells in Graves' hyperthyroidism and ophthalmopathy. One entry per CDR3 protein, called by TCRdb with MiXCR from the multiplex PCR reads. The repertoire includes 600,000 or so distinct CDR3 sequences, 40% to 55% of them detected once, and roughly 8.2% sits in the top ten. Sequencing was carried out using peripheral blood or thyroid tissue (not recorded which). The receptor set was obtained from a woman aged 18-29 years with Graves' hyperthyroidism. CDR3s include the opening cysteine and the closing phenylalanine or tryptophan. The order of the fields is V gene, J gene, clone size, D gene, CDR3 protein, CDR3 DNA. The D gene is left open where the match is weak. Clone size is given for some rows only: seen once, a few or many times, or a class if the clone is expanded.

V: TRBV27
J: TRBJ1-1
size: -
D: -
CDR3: CASSIRRAISTEAFF
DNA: TGTGCCAGCAGTATACGACGGGCAATAAGCACTGAAGCTTTCTTT

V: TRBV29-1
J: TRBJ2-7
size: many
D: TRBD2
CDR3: CSVEGLVAGGYEQYF
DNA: TGCAGCGTTGAGGGCCTAGTAGCGGGAGGATACGAGCAGTACTTC

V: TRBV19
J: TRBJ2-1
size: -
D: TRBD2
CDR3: CASRRLAGGNEQFF
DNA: TGTGCCAGTAGGCGACTAGCGGGAGGCAATGAGCAGTTCTTC

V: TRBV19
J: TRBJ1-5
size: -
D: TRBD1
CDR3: CASSAKDRGSYEHF
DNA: TGTGCCAGTAGCGCTAAAGACAGGGGAAGCTACGAGCATTTT

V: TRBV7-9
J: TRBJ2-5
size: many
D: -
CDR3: CASSSTGLETQYF
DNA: TGTGCCAGCAGCTCGACGGGACTAGAGACCCAGTACTTC

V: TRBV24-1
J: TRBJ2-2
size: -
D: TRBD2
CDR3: CATSDLRGAGGSGELFF
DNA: TGTGCCACCAGTGATTTGCGCGGAGCGGGAGGATCCGGGGAGCTGTTTTTT

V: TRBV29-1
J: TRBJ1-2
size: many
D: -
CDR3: CSVEIGGYGYTF
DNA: TGCAGCGTTGAAATTGGAGGGTATGGCTACACCTTC

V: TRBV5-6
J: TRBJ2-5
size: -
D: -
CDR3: CASSLAYTIQETQYF
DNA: TGTGCCAGCAGCTTGGCTTACACGATTCAAGAGACCCAGTACTTC

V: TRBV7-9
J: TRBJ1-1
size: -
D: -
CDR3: CASSFSGDDTEAFF
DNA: TGTGCCAGCAGCTTCTCAGGGGATGACACTGAAGCTTTCTTT

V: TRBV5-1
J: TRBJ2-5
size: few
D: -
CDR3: CASSLGQQQETQYF
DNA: TGTGCCAGCAGCTTGGGCCAGCAGCAAGAGACCCAGTACTTC

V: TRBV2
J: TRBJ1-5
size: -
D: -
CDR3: CASTPRDTGSHQPQHF
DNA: TGTGCCAGCACCCCGCGGGACACGGGTAGCCATCAGCCCCAGCATTTT

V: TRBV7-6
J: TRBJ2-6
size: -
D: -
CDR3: CASSPVDLRAAGANVLTF
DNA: TGTGCCAGCAGCCCAGTGGACCTCCGGGCGGCTGGGGCCAACGTCCTGACTTTC

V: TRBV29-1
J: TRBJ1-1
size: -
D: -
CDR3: CSVYRPNTEAFF
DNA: TGCAGCGTCTACAGGCCTAATACTGAAGCTTTCTTT

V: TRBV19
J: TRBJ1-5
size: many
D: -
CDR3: CANTRWNQPQHF
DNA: TGTGCCAATACCCGGTGGAATCAGCCCCAGCATTTT

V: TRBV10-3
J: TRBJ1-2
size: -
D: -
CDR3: CATLGQVGNYGYTF
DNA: TGTGCCACCTTAGGGCAGGTGGGCAACTATGGCTACACCTTC

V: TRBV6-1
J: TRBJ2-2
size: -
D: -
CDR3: CASREGGNTGELFF
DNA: TGTGCCAGCAGGGAGGGGGGGAACACCGGGGAGCTGTTTTTT

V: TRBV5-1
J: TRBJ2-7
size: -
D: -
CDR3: CASSNREDYEQYF
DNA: TGCGCCAGCAGCAACAGGGAGGACTACGAGCAGTACTTC

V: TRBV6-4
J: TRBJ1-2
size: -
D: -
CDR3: CASTVRSNYGYTF
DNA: TGTGCCAGCACTGTCAGATCTAACTATGGCTACACCTTC

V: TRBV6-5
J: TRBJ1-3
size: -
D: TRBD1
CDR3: CASSLGTASGNTIYF
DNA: TGTGCCAGCAGCTTGGGGACAGCCTCTGGAAACACCATATATTTT

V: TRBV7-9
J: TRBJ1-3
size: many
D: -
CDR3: CASSLGAQGPGNTIYF
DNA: TGTGCCAGCAGCTTAGGCGCACAGGGACCTGGAAACACCATATATTTT

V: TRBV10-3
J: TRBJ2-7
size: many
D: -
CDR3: CAISESASAYEQYF
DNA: TGTGCCATCAGTGAGTCCGCCAGCGCCTACGAGCAGTACTTC

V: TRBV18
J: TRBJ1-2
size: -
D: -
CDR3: CASHDGGATYGYTF
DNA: TGTGCCAGCCACGATGGGGGGGCGACCTATGGCTACACCTTC

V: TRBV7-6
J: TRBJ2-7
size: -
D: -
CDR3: CASSSGDGIYEQYF
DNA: TGTGCCAGCAGCTCCGGGGACGGAATCTACGAGCAGTACTTC

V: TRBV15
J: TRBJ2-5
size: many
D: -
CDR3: CATSLADETQYF
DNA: TGTGCCACCAGCCTAGCAGATGAGACCCAGTACTTC

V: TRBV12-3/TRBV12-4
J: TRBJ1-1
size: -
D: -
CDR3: CASSYRATNTEAFF
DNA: TGTGCCAGCAGTTATAGGGCTACGAACACTGAAGCTTTCTTT

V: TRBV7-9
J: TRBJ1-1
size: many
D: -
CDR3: CASIAARDTEAFF
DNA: TGTGCCAGCATCGCCGCTCGGGACACTGAAGCTTTCTTT

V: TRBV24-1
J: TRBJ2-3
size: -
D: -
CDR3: CATSGDSTDTQYF
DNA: TGTGCCACCAGTGGAGACAGCACAGATACGCAGTATTTT

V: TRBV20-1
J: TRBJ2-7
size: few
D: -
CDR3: CSARVGPLYEQYF
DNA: TGCAGTGCTAGAGTGGGACCCCTCTACGAGCAGTACTTC

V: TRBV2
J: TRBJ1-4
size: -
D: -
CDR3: CASSEWRGENEKLFF
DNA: TGTGCCAGCAGTGAATGGCGCGGGGAGAATGAAAAACTGTTTTTT

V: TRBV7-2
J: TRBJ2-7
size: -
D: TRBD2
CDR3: CASSLGLVYEQYF
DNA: TGTGCCAGCAGCTTGGGACTAGTTTACGAGCAGTACTTC

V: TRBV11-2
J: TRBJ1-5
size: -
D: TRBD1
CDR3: CASSFDRDRSYSNQPQHF
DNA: TGTGCCAGCAGCTTTGACCGGGACAGGAGTTATAGCAATCAGCCCCAGCATTTT

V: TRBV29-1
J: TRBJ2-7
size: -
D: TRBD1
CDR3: CSPDRANYEQYF
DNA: TGCAGCCCGGACAGGGCCAACTACGAGCAGTACTTC

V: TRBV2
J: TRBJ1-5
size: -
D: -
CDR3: CASSEGEGQPQHF
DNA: TGTGCCAGCAGTGAAGGGGAAGGTCAGCCCCAGCATTTT

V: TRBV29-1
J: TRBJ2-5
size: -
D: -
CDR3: CSVTRGRPETQYF
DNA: TGCAGCGTTACCCGGGGGAGGCCGGAGACCCAGTACTTC

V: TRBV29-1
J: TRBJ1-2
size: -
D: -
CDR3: CSVDKQGWYGYTF
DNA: TGCAGCGTTGATAAACAGGGCTGGTATGGCTACACCTTC

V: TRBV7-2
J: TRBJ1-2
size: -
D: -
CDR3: CASSLTLTGWRGYTF
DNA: TGTGCCAGCAGCTTAACGTTGACAGGTTGGCGTGGCTACACCTTC

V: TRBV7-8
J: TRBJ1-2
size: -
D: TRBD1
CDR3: CASRGATGDGYTF
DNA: TGTGCCAGCCGAGGTGCGACAGGGGATGGCTACACCTTC

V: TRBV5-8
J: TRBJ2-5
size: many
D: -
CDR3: CASSFRGDETQYF
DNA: TGTGCCAGCAGCTTCAGGGGTGACGAGACCCAGTACTTC

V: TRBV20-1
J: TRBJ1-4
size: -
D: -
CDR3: CSASSSNNERLFF
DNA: TGCAGTGCTAGTTCCAGCAATAATGAAAGACTGTTTTTT

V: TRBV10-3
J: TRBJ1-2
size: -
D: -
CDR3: CAISLEFAAYGYTF
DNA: TGTGCCATCAGTTTGGAATTTGCCGCCTATGGCTACACCTTC

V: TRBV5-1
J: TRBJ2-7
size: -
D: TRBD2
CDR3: CASSFGLAGEADYEQYF
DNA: TGCGCCAGCAGTTTCGGACTAGCGGGAGAGGCGGACTACGAGCAGTACTTC

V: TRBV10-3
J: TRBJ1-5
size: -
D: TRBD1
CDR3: CASSLGTGEQPQHF
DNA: TGTGCCAGCAGTCTGGGGACAGGGGAACAGCCCCAGCATTTT

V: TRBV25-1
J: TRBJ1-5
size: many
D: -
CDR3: CASQHGRDQPQHF
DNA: TGTGCCAGCCAGCATGGGAGGGATCAGCCCCAGCATTTT

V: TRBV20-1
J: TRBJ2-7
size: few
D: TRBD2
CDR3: CSAAEVAGGSEQYF
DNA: TGCAGTGCTGCCGAGGTAGCGGGAGGGAGCGAGCAGTACTTC

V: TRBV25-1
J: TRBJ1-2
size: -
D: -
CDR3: CASSLAGYGYGYTF
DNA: TGTGCCAGCAGTTTAGCCGGGTACGGCTATGGCTACACCTTC